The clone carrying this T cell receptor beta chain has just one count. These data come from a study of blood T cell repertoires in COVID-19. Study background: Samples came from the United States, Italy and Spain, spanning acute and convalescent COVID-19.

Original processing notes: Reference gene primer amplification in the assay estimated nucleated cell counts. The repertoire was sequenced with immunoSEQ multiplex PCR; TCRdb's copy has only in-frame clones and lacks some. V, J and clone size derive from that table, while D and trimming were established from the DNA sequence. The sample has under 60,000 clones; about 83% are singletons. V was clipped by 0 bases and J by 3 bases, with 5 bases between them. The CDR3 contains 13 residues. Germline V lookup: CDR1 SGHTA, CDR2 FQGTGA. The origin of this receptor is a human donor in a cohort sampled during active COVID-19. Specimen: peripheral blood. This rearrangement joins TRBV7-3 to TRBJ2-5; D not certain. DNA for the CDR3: TGTGCCAGCAGCTTAACAACAGAAGAGACCCAGTACTTC. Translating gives CASSLTTEETQYF.